Sequencing of this T cell receptor beta chain was carried out in a study of human T cells and chemical hapten exposure. The overall study: The upper back received 0.01% DPC by patch testing, with results read at 6 days.

CDR1 is LGHDT, CDR2 YNNKEL, per germline (reference sequence). This CDR3 is built from 17 residues. After removal of 0 bases from V and 5 bases from J, the junction contained 8 bases not matched to a gene. TCRdb processed the RACE reads anew with MiXCR; each CDR3 protein has one entry. The sample holds a few hundred thousand distinct CDR3 sequences, about 6% seen once. Time point of the sample: patch test 2, 6 weeks after DPC sensitization. Documented treatment: therapeutic diphenylcyclopropenone sensitization with weekly scalp DPC. The clonotype originates from a woman between 18 and 29 years old with alopecia areata. Some clones in this sample may be carry-over from other donors' samples. This chain links TRBV3-1 with TRBJ2-5, with 11 nucleotides matching TRBD2. Source: whole blood, taken in connection with sensitization to the hapten diphenylcyclopropenone (DPC). CDR3 in amino acids: CASSQEGTSGGGETQYF. The CDR3 nucleotides read TGTGCCAGCAGCCAAGAAGGCACTAGCGGGGGCGGTGAGACCCAGTACTTC.